The clone carrying this T cell receptor (beta chain) was counted only a few times. At one of its ends the junction is not consistent with the germline gene, which may arise from a read error. Thyroid surgery was preceded by no treatment in any patient. These data are taken from a study of metastatic and nonmetastatic thyroid tumors. As for the study in general: It was across blood and tumor or nodule tissue from malignant and benign thyroid patients that repertoires were compared.

Using MiXCR, TCRdb reanalyzed the PCR reads. The sample shows fewer than 25,000 clones, around 25% of them seen only once. The sequence derives from a male donor with papillary thyroid cancer or a benign thyroid nodule (not recorded which). Some clones in this sample may be carry-over from other donors' samples. The sequencing sample was made of blood.

The DNA for the CDR3 is TGTGCCACCAGCAGAGTCCCGACAGGGACCGGAGAGACCAAGTACTTC. As protein: CATSRVPTGTGETKYF. The chain couples TRBV15 to TRBJ2-5; TRBD1 aligns across 7 bases. The CDR3 is 16 amino acids. Germline CDR1 LNHNV, CDR2 YYDKDF (reference sequence).